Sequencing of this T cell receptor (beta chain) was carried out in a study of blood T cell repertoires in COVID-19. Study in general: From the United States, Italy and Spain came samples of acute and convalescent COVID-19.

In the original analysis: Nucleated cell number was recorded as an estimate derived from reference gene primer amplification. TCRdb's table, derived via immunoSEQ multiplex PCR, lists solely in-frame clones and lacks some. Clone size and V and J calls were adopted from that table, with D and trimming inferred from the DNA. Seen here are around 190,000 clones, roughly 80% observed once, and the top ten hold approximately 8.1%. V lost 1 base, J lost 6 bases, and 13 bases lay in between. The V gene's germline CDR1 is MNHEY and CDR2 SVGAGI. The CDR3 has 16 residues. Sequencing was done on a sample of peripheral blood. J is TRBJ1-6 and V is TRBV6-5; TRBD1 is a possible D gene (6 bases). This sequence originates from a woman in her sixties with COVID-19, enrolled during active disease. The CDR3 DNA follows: TGTGCCAGCAGTTACTGGCAGGGGTCGGGTAATTCACCCCTCCACTTT. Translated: CASSYWQGSGNSPLHF.